These T cell receptor beta chains were read from a single sample in a study of blood T cell repertoires in COVID-19. Repertoires were generated with immunoSEQ multiplex PCR, while TCRdb's copy carries only in-frame clones and drops some. The data show 90,000 or so clones, about two thirds seen once. The sample consisted of peripheral blood. The receptor source for this set is a woman of 80 years or more with acute or convalescent COVID-19. The CDR3 runs from the conserved cysteine through the conserved F or W.

TRBJ1-2 TRBV6-5 CASSYIQGAGYGYTF
TRBJ1-5 TRBV6-2/TRBV6-3 CASSYLGRDSSQPQHF
TRBJ2-1 TRBV5-8 CATPGTYYNEQFF
TRBJ1-1 TRBV30 CAWTKNRATSEAFF
TRBJ1-2 TRBV6-6 CASSNGQRYGYTF
TRBJ1-1 TRBV2 CASDWETGTEAFF
TRBJ2-4 TRBV5-1 CASSRGLAALGNIQYF
TRBJ2-1 TRBV7-8 CASSLAQAGNEQFF
TRBJ1-2 TRBV19 CASSLSGANYGYTF
TRBJ2-5 TRBV4-1 CASSQQQGQETQYF
TRBJ1-6 TRBV27 CASRTGQGGSSPLHF
TRBJ2-2 TRBV5-1 CASSLVDRIGELFF
TRBJ2-7 TRBV15 CATSRDIGLAYEQYF
TRBJ1-4 TRBV28 CASTSQGLGEKLFF
TRBJ1-5 TRBV30 CAVSGLGNQPQHF
TRBJ2-1 TRBV7-2 CASSPPGTGNNEQFF
TRBJ1-1 TRBV3-1/TRBV3-2 CASSPRQVFPEAFF
TRBJ1-3 TRBV7-3 CASSSNSGNTIYF
TRBJ2-5 TRBV6-6 CASSFPTSGRETQYF
TRBJ1-6 TRBV4-2 CASSPSTGHTSPLHF
TRBJ2-6 TRBV9 CASSASGAGANVLTF
TRBJ2-2 TRBV5-1 CASRSGTGAPNTGELFF
TRBJ1-1 TRBV11-2 CASSLGSTGYNTEAFF
TRBJ2-1 TRBV5-1 CASTQQGAGNEQFF
TRBJ2-3 TRBV5-5 CASSLEGADTQYF
TRBJ1-2 TRBV4-2 CASSQDEDYGYTF
TRBJ1-1 TRBV6-2/TRBV6-3 CASSKNARFAFF
TRBJ2-5 TRBV7-2 CASSWTTGDQETQYF
TRBJ1-6 TRBV6-5 CASRDPGGGSPLHF
TRBJ2-3 TRBV7-6 CASSDHSSVPDTQYF
TRBJ1-1 TRBV4-2 CASSQDGQPNTEAFF
TRBJ2-1 TRBV5-6 CASSLMRRGLSSYNEQFF
TRBJ1-3 TRBV2 CASRLNPQGAGNTIYF
TRBJ2-5 TRBV3-1/TRBV3-2 CASSQDPGLAGGRETQYF
TRBJ1-4 TRBV6-1 CASSAQRGGANEKLFF
TRBJ1-2 TRBV5-6 CASSPVGGQSRGYGYTF
TRBJ1-2 TRBV4-2 CASSRSGRANYGYTF
TRBJ1-2 TRBV5-8 CASSLAAAPFYGYTF
TRBJ2-1 TRBV7-8 CASVREGPLDNEQFF
TRBJ2-3 TRBV4-3 CASSQDVRRGWGDTQYF
TRBJ1-2 TRBV10-3 CAAGQNLIDGYTF
TRBJ1-5 TRBV28 CASSLAGKPQHF
TRBJ2-1 TRBV11-2 CASSFGAGGGSYNEQFF
TRBJ1-1 TRBV5-1 CASSPDGKNTEAFF
TRBJ2-2 TRBV7-8 CASSEWARTGELFF
TRBJ1-4 TRBV19 CASSMTPDRGQEKLFF
TRBJ1-3 TRBV5-6 CASSLVAASSGNTIYF
TRBJ1-5 TRBV18 CASKQGVDQPQHF
TRBJ1-6 TRBV2 CASSVAGQTYSPLHF
TRBJ1-2 TRBV7-2 CASTTSPANYGYTF
TRBJ2-3 TRBV30 CAWSPPGSTDTQYF
TRBJ1-2 TRBV14 CASSQDRMGSYGYTF